Below are 16 T cell receptor beta chains sequenced from a single sample in a study of blood T cells in healthy people across ages. Together with a sample-barcoded 5' primer, a J-beta primer mix was included in a second PCR lasting about 7 to 12 cycles. TCRdb recomputed calls from the 5' RACE reads with MiXCR, one row per CDR3 protein. The table lists hundreds of thousands of distinct CDR3 sequences, about 30% of them singletons. The sample taken for sequencing was blood. These receptors were obtained from a woman of 80 years or more in good health.

Only a few counts were recorded for this clonotype. The chain links TRBV30 to TRBJ2-1; D not resolved. V lost 4 bases and J 0 bases, leaving 7 bases between the germline ends. The CDR3 contains 13 residues. Germline CDR1 is GTSNPN and CDR2 is SVGIG (reference sequence). CDR3 in amino acids: CAWKVPSYNEQFF. CDR3 nucleotide sequence: TGTGCCTGGAAGGTACCCTCCTACAATGAGCAGTTCTTC.

The table lists this clonotype with many counts. The chain is built from TRBV29-1 and TRBJ2-2; D may be TRBD1 or TRBD2 (5 bases each). The CDR3 has 12 residues. Looked up from germline, CDR1 is SQVTM and CDR2 is ANQGSEA. Trimming took 7 bases from V and 7 from J, leaving 13 bases between them. The DNA of the CDR3 is TGCAGCGGAGGGGCTCCGGGCGGGGAGCTGTTTTTT. Translated, it gives CSGGAPGGELFF.

Many counts were recorded for this clonotype. The V and J genes are TRBV5-1 and TRBJ2-1; D might be TRBD2 (5 bases). From germline, CDR1 is SGHRS and CDR2 YFSETQ. V lost 3 bases, J lost 0 bases, and 19 bases lay in between. This CDR3 has 18 amino acids. The CDR3 spells CASSSGLNPRSSYNEQFF. CDR3 sequence (DNA): TGCGCCAGCAGCTCCGGACTCAATCCTAGGAGCTCCTACAATGAGCAGTTCTTC.

This clonotype was detected only once. The chain links TRBV6-5 to TRBJ2-1; 12 nucleotides align to TRBD2. The CDR3 totals 14 residues. Unmatched junction bases numbered 11, after V lost 11 bases and J lost 9 bases. Germline V CDR1 and CDR2: MNHEY, SVGAGI. The CDR3 nucleotides are TGTGCCGTCCGACTAGCGGGGGTCAGGGGTGAGCAGTTCTTC. Amino acid sequence: CAVRLAGVRGEQFF.

With regard to this clonotype: A read error is possible here, since a much larger clone lies one base away. The CDR3 sequence: CASSLGDRSYGQYF. Here the CDR3 DNA reads TGCGCCAGCAGCCTAGGGGACAGGTCCTACGGGCAGTACTTC. The V and J genes are TRBV5-1 and TRBJ2-7; 8 bases align to TRBD1. Germline V CDR1 and CDR2: SGHRS, YFSETQ. This CDR3 has 14 residues.

As DNA, the CDR3 is TGTGCCAGCAGCCCCACCTTGGGTGAGGGACAGGGGTACTATGGCTACACCTTC. Translated, it gives CASSPTLGEGQGYYGYTF. J is TRBJ1-2 and V is TRBV12-3 or TRBV12-4, with 10 bases that match TRBD1. The CDR3 is 18 residues long. The junction had 16 bases not matched to a gene; V was cut back by 6 bases and J by 3 bases.

V and J are TRBV12-5 and TRBJ2-6; TRBD1 aligns across 9 bases. Per the germline V gene, CDR1 is LGHNT and CDR2 is FRNRAP. The trim removed 0 bases at V and 1 base at J, leaving 10 bases unmatched. There are 20 residues in the CDR3. The DNA of the CDR3 is TGTGCTAGTGGTTTGGTACGAGGGACAGGGAAGTTATCTGGGGCCAACGTCCTGACTTTC. It translates to CASGLVRGTGKLSGANVLTF.

This clonotype was detected many times. V and J are TRBV7-2 and TRBJ2-7; D possibly corresponds to TRBD1 (8 bases). CDR1 and CDR2 from the germline V gene are SGHTA and FQGNSA. The CDR3 has 15 amino acids. Trimming cost V 4 bases and J 3 bases, with 16 bases left between them. The CDR3 reads CASSYRTGTNYEQYF. In DNA, the CDR3 is TGTGCCAGCAGCTACCGGACAGGGACTAACTACGAGCAGTACTTC.

The chain is built from TRBV9 and TRBJ1-1; D is ambiguous. Germline V gene data show CDR1 as SGDLS and CDR2 as YYNGEE. V lost 0 bases and J lost 2, with 8 bases in between. CDR3 length: 14 residues. Here the CDR3 DNA reads TGTGCCAGCAGCGTAGACCCAGTCAACACTGAAGCTTTCTTT. Its protein is CASSVDPVNTEAFF.

This clonotype was seen more than once but under ten times. This could be a read error, since a much larger clone is one nucleotide away. The genes are TRBV20-1 and TRBJ2-1; possibly TRBD2 for D (7 bases). CDR1 is DFQATT and CDR2 is SNEGSKA in the germline V gene (reference sequence). The CDR3 length is 17 residues. Trimming left V 6 bases short and J 6 bases short, with 27 bases between. Here the CDR3 reads CSAVTGGAGTGCNEQFF. In DNA form, the CDR3 reads TGCAGTGCCGTAACGGGGGGCGCCGGGACGGGCTGCAATGAGCAGTTCTTC.

In this sample, this clonotype turned up a few times. J is TRBJ2-1 and V is TRBV7-9, with 8 positions matching TRBD1. Per the germline V gene, CDR1 is SEHNR and CDR2 is FQNEAQ (reference sequence). The CDR3 runs to 13 residues. The trim removed 5 bases at V and 9 bases at J, leaving 6 bases unmatched. CDR3 sequence reads: CASSPSGGPEQFF. CDR3 nucleotide sequence: TGTGCCAGCAGCCCCTCAGGGGGCCCTGAGCAGTTCTTC.

This clonotype was detected only a few times. The CDR3 DNA follows: TGCAGTGCTACCAACCCCGTGGGCACTGAAGCTTTCTTT. Amino acid sequence: CSATNPVGTEAFF. The J gene is TRBJ1-1, the V gene TRBV20-1, with unresolved D. The CDR3 totals 13 residues. Trimming pared 4 bases from V and 4 bases from J, leaving 13 bases between. In germline, CDR1 is DFQATT, CDR2 SNEGSKA (reference sequence).

As regards this clonotype: At one boundary the junction diverges from the germline segment, which might be a read error. This chain uses TRBV29-1 with TRBJ2-1; 8 bases line up with TRBD2. The CDR3 has 14 residues. Looked up from germline, CDR1 is SQVTM and CDR2 is ANQGSEA. The CDR3 DNA reads as TGCAGTGGCTTGAGCGGGGGCACCTACAATGGGCAGTTCTTC. It yields the protein CSGLSGGTYNGQFF.

In its sample, this clonotype was seen many times. This chain uses TRBV5-1 with TRBJ2-7; TRBD2 aligns across 7 bases. V gave up 0 bases and J gave up 7 bases; unmatched junction bases: 10. This CDR3 spans 15 amino acids. Germline loops: CDR1 SGHRS, CDR2 YFSETQ. The CDR3 reads CASSLDGTSGREQYF. The CDR3 DNA reads TGCGCCAGCAGCTTGGATGGGACTTCCGGGAGGGAGCAGTACTTC.

This clonotype is a singleton in its sample. The chain carries TRBV29-1 and TRBJ2-1, with D maybe TRBD1 (6 bases). V was trimmed by 4 bases and J by 7 bases, leaving 20 bases between them. There are 15 residues in the CDR3. Germline-derived CDR1 and CDR2 are SQVTM and ANQGSEA. The CDR3 region has the DNA TGCAGCGTTGTCTTCGGGACAATACTTCGTAATGAGCAGTTCTTC. Protein product: CSVVFGTILRNEQFF.

This clonotype turned up a few times. V and J are TRBV7-7 and TRBJ2-1; the match to TRBD2 covers 15 bases. The CDR3 is 19 residues long. Germline-derived CDR1 and CDR2 are SSHAT and FNYEAQ (reference sequence). Losses at the gene ends were 4 bases for V and 0 bases for J; bases not matched to a gene: 7. The CDR3 reads CASSSGLAGGLVSYNEQFF. CDR3 in DNA: TGTGCCAGCAGCTCGGGACTAGCGGGGGGCCTTGTCTCCTACAATGAGCAGTTCTTC.